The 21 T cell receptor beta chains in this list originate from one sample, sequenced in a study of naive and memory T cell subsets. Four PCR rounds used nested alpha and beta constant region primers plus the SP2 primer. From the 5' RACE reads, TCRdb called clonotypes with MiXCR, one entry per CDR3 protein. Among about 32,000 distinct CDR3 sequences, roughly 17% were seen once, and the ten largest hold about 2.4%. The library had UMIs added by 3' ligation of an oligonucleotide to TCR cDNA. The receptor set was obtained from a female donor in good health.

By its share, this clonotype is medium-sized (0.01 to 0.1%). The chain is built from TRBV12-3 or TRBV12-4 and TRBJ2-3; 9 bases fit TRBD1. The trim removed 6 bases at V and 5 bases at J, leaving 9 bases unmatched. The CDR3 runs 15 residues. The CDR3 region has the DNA TGTGCCAGCAGGGGACCAGGACAGGGGTTAGATACGCAGTATTTT. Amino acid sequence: CASRGPGQGLDTQYF.

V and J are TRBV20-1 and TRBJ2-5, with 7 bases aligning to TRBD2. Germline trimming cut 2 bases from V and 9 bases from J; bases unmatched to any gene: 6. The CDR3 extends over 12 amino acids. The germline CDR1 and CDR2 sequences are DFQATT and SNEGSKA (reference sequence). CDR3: CSARNGGGPQYF. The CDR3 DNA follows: TGCAGTGCTAGAAACGGCGGGGGTCCCCAGTACTTC.

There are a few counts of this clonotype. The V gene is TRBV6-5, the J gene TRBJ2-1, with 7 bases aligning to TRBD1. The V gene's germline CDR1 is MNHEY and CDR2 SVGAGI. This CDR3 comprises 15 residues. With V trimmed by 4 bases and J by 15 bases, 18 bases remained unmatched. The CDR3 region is CASSSGGVDRVGVFF. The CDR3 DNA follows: TGTGCCAGCAGTTCTGGAGGCGTCGACAGGGTCGGGGTGTTCTTC.

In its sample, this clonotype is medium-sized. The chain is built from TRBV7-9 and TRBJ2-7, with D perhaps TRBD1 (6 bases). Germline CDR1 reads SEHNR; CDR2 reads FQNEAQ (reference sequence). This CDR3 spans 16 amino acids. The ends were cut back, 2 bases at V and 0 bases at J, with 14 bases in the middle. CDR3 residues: CASSLMTGTSSYEQYF. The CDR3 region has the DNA TGTGCCAGCAGCTTAATGACAGGCACCAGCTCCTACGAGCAGTACTTC. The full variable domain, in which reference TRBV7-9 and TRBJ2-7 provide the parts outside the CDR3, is DTGVSQNPRHKITKRGQNVTFRCDPISEHNRLYWYRQTLGQGPEFLTYFQNEAQLEKSRLLSDRFSAERPKGSFSTLEIQRTEQGDSAMYLCASSLMTGTSSYEQYFGPGTRLTVT.

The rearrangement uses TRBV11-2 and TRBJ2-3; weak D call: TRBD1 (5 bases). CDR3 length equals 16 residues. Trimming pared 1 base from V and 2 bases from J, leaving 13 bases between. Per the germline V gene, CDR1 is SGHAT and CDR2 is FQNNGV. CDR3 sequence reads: CASSLVVGRATDTQYF. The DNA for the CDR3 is TGTGCCAGCAGCTTAGTGGTCGGCAGGGCCACAGATACGCAGTATTTT. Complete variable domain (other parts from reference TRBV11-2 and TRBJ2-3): EAGVAQSPRYKIIEKRQSVAFWCNPISGHATLYWYQQILGQGPKLLIQFQNNGVVDDSQLPKDRFSAERLKGVDSTLKIQPAKLEDSAVYLCASSLVVGRATDTQYFGPGTRLTVL.

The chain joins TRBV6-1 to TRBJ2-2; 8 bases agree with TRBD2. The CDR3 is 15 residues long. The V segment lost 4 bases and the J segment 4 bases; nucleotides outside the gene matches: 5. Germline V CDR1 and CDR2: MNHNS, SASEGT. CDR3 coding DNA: TGTGCCAGCAGTGGGGGGACTAGTTCCACCGGGGAGCTGTTTTTT. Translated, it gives CASSGGTSSTGELFF.

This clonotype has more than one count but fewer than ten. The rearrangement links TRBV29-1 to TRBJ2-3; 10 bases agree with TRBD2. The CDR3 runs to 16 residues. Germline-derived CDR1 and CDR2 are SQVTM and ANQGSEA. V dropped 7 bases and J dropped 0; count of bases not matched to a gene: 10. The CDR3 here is CSAATGTSVSTDTQYF. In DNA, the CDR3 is TGCAGCGCCGCAACCGGGACTAGCGTGAGCACAGATACGCAGTATTTT.

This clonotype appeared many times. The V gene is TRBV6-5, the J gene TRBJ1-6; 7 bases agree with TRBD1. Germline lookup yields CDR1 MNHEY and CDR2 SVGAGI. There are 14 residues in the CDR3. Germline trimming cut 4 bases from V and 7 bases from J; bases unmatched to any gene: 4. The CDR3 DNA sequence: TGTGCCAGCAGTTGGGGACAGACAAATTCACCCCTCCACTTT. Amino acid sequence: CASSWGQTNSPLHF.

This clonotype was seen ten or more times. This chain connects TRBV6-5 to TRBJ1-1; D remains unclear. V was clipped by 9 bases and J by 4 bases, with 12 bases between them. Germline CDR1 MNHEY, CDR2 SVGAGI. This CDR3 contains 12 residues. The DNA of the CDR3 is TGTGCCAGTGGACTCGGGAGCACTGAAGCTTTCTTT. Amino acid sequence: CASGLGSTEAFF.

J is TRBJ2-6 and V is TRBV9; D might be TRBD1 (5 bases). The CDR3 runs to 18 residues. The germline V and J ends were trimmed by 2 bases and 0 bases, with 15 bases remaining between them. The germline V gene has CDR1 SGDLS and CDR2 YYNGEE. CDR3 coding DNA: TGTGCCAGCAGCGTCTTGGCTCAGGGTTACTCTGGGGCCAACGTCCTGACTTTC. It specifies CASSVLAQGYSGANVLTF.

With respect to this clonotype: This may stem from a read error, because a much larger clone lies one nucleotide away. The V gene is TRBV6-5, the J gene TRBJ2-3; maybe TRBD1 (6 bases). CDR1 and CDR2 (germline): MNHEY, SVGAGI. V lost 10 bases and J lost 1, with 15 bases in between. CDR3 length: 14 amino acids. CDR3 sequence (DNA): TGTGCCACCCTGGACAGATCTTGCACAGATACGCAGTATTTT. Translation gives CATLDRSCTDTQYF.

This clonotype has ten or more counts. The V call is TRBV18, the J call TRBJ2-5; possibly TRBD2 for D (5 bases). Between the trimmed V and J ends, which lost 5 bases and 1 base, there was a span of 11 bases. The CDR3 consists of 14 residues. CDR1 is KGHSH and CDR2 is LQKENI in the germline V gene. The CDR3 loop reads CASSSRLRQETQYF. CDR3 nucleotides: TGTGCCAGCTCATCCAGACTACGCCAAGAGACCCAGTACTTC.

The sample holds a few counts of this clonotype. This chain's CDR3 is CSARDKASVYSNQPQHF. The CDR3 DNA is TGCAGTGCTAGAGATAAAGCGTCGGTCTATAGCAATCAGCCCCAGCATTTT. V is TRBV20-1 and J is TRBJ1-5; no clear D gene. There are 17 residues in the CDR3. V gave up 0 bases and J gave up 0 bases, with 15 bases separating them. Germline loops: CDR1 DFQATT, CDR2 SNEGSKA (reference sequence).

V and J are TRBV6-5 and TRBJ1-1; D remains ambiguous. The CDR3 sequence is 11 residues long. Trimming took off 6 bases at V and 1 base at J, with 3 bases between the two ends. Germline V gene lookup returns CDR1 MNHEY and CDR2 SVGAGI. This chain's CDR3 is CASRSNTEAFF. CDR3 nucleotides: TGTGCCAGCAGGTCGAACACTGAAGCTTTCTTT.

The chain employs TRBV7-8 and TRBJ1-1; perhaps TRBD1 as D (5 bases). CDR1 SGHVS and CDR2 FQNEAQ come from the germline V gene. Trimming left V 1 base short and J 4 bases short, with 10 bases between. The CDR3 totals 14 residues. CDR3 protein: CASSLVRQGTEAFF. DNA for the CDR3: TGTGCCAGCAGCTTAGTCAGGCAGGGCACTGAAGCTTTCTTT.

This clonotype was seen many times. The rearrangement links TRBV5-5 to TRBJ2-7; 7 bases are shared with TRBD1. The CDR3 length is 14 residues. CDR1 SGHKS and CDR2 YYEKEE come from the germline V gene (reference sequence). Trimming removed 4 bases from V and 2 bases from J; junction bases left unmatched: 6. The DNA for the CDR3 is TGTGCCAGCAGCCCCGGGACAGTCGCCTACGAGCAGTACTTC. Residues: CASSPGTVAYEQYF. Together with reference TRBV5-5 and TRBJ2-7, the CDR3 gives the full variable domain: DAGVTQSPTHLIKTRGQQVTLRCSPISGHKSVSWYQQVLGQGPQFIFQYYEKEERGRGNFPDRFSARQFPNYSSELNVNALLLGDSALYLCASSPGTVAYEQYFGPGTRLTVT.

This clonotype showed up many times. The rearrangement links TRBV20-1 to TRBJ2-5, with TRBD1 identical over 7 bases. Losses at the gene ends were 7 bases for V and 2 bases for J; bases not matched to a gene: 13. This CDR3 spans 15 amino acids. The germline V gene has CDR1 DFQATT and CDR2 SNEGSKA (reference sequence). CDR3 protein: CSVDQGTATQETQYF. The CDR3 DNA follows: TGCAGTGTAGACCAAGGGACAGCTACACAAGAGACCCAGTACTTC.

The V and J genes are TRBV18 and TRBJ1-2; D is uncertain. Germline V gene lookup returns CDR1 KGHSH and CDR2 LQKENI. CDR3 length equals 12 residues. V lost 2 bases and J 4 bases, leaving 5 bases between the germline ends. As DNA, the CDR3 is TGTGCCAGCTCACCAGAGGTCTATGGCTACACCTTC. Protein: CASSPEVYGYTF. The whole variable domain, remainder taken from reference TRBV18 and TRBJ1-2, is NAGVMQNPRHLVRRRGQEARLRCSPMKGHSHVYWYRQLPEEGLKFMVYLQKENIIDESGMPKERFSAEFPKEGPSILRIQQVVRGDSAAYFCASSPEVYGYTFGSGTRLTVV.

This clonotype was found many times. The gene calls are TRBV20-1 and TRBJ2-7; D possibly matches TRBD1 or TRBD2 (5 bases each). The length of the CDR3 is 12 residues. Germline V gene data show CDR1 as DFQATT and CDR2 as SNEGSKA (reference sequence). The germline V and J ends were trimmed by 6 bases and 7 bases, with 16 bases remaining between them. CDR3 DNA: TGCAGTGCCGGACACAGGAGGAGGGAGCAGTACTTC. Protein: CSAGHRRREQYF.

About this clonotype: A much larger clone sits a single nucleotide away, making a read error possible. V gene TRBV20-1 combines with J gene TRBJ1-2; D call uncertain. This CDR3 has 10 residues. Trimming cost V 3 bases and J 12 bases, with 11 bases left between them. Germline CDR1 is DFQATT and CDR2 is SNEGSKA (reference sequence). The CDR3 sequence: CSARRSADTF. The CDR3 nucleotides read TGCAGTGCTAGGCGGTCGGCTGACACCTTC.

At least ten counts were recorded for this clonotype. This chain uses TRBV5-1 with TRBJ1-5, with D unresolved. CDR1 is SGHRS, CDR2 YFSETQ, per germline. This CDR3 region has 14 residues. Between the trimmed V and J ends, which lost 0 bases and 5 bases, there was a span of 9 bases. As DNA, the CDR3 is TGCGCCAGCAGCTTGGAGGGTCTAGATCAGCCCCAGCATTTT. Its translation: CASSLEGLDQPQHF.